The 3 T cell receptor beta chains in this list originate from one sample, sequenced in a study of T cell repertoires in cytomegalovirus infection. Each CDR3 protein is one row after TCRdb ran MiXCR on the reads. The sample consists of some 700,000 distinct CDR3 sequences, roughly 36% of them appearing once. These receptors are not linked to any known antigen. Sequences were derived from cultured PBMCs, sampled from culture after CMV antigen stimulation. These receptors were taken from a human donor in good health (CMV status not recorded). Some clones in this sample may be carry-over from other donors' samples.

The CDR3 coding sequence is TGCAGTGCCTATACCGGGGTGTTAGAGCAGTACTTC. Amino acids: CSAYTGVLEQYF. V and J are TRBV20-1 and TRBJ2-7, with TRBD2 as a possible D gene (5 bases). Trimming removed 6 bases from V and 7 bases from J, with 16 bases in between. CDR3 length: 12 residues. Per the germline V gene, CDR1 is DFQATT and CDR2 is SNEGSKA (reference sequence).

The V call is TRBV12-3 or TRBV12-4, the J call TRBJ2-7, with 7 bases fitting TRBD2. The V and J ends lost 10 bases and 7 bases, in that order; junction bases with no gene match: 16. CDR3 size: 14 residues. The CDR3 DNA sequence: TGTGCCACCGGGGGGACGACCCAAATCGGGGAGCAGTACTTC. This gives the protein CATGGTTQIGEQYF.

A few counts support this clonotype. The junction shows a germline mismatch at one end, possibly a read error. The chain combines TRBV4-1 with TRBJ1-6, with D possibly being TRBD1 (5 bases). The CDR3 is 13 residues long. Germline V lookup: CDR1 MGHRA, CDR2 YSYEKL. The CDR3 DNA follows: TGCGCCAGCAGCCAAGACGAGACAGCTCTCCCCTCGTTT. It encodes CASSQDETALPSF.